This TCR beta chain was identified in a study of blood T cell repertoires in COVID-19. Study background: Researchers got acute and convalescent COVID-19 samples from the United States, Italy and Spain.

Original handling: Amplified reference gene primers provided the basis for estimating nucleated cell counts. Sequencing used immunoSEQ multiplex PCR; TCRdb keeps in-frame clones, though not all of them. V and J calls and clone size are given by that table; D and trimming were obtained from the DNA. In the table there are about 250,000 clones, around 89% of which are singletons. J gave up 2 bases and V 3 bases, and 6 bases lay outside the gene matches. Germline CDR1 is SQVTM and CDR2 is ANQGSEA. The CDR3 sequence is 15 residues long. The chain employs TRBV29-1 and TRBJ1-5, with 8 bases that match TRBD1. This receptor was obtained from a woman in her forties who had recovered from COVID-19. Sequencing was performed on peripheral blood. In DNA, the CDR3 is TGCAGCGTTGAGGTAACAGGGGGGGGCAATCAGCCCCAGCATTTT. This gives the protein CSVEVTGGGNQPQHF.